Listed below are T cell receptor beta chains from one sample, sequenced in a study of technical replicates of blood from several donors. Sequencing was performed with immunoSEQ multiplex PCR; in TCRdb, only in-frame clones are kept and a portion is missing. The table includes tens of thousands of clones, about 89% detected once. The sequenced material came from T cells isolated from PBMCs. These receptor sequences come from a human donor in good health. Each CDR3 is given without its conserved first and last residue. Fields, in order: V gene, J gene, CDR3 protein.

TRBV5-6,TRBJ2-1,ASSPSRISSYNEQF
TRBV30,TRBJ2-7,AWHLTTEQY
TRBV5-1,TRBJ2-1,ASSFFAGTGINEQF
TRBV9,TRBJ2-1,ASSVDGRTSYNEQF
TRBV30,TRBJ1-4,AWSVTTGGREKLF
TRBV7-9,TRBJ1-2,ASSVQGTYGYT
TRBV9,TRBJ1-5,ASSVDSGGQPQH
TRBV10-3,TRBJ1-1,AISVGPGGDTEAF
TRBV5-1,TRBJ1-2,ASSFTGGYGYT
TRBV7-8,TRBJ2-4,ASSFSRTRGPQNIQY
TRBV14,TRBJ2-2,ASSQWTGGTGELF
TRBV6-1,TRBJ2-3,ASSLGRESTDTQY
TRBV18,TRBJ2-6,ASSPDRGSSGANVLT
TRBV27,TRBJ2-7,ASSPQGLARPYEQY
TRBV5-5,TRBJ1-5,ASSYIGGSNQPQH
TRBV15,TRBJ2-3,ATSRAYTDTQY
TRBV15,TRBJ2-3,ATSSSTGGVDTQY
TRBV7-9,TRBJ2-3,ASSTTGETDTQY
TRBV18,TRBJ1-2,ASSPGTDSYGYT
TRBV30,TRBJ2-7,AWAFGGYEQY